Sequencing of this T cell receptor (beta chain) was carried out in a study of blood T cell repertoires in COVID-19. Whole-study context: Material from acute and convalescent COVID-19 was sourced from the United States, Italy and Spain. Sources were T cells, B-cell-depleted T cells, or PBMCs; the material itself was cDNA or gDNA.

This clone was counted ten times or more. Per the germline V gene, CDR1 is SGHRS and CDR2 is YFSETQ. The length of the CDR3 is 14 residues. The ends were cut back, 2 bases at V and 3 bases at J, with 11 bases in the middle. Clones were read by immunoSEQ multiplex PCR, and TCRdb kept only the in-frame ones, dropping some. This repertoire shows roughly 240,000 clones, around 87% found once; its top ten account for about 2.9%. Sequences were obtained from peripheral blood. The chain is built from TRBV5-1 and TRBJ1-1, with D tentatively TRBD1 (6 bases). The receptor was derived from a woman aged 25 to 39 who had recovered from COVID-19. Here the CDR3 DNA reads TGCGCCAGCAGCTTCGTAGGGGGGGACACTGAAGCTTTCTTT. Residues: CASSFVGGDTEAFF.